The rows below give T cell receptor beta chains drawn from one sample of a study of regulatory T cells in long-lasting Graves disease. A single record per CDR3 protein comes from TCRdb applying MiXCR to the multiplex PCR reads. The table has roughly 440,000 distinct CDR3 sequences, less than 20% seen once. These sequences were also reported in another study, on T cells in Graves' hyperthyroidism and ophthalmopathy.

This material consisted of peripheral blood mononuclear cells (PBMCs), taken at new diagnosis, from a patient treated with antithyroid drugs. These receptors all stem from a woman aged 18 to 35 with Graves disease. CDR3s include the opening cysteine and the closing phenylalanine or tryptophan. Fields, in order: V gene, D gene, J gene, CDR3 protein. The D gene is left open where the match is weak.

v_call: TRBV7-9
d_call: -
j_call: TRBJ2-3
cdr3_aa: CASSLSMGTDTQYF

v_call: TRBV20-1
d_call: TRBD1
j_call: TRBJ1-4
cdr3_aa: CSATGTGAEKLFF

v_call: TRBV7-9
d_call: -
j_call: TRBJ2-7
cdr3_aa: CASSFPSSYEQYF

v_call: TRBV4-3
d_call: -
j_call: TRBJ1-5
cdr3_aa: CASSQGSGPQHF

v_call: TRBV7-9
d_call: -
j_call: TRBJ2-5
cdr3_aa: CASSFGLLQETQYF

v_call: TRBV12-3/TRBV12-4
d_call: TRBD2
j_call: TRBJ2-7
cdr3_aa: CASSPSPAGGSYEQYF

v_call: TRBV7-2
d_call: -
j_call: TRBJ2-1
cdr3_aa: CASSRPPGYNEQFF

v_call: TRBV14
d_call: -
j_call: TRBJ2-2
cdr3_aa: CASSQAGYTGELFF

v_call: TRBV20-1
d_call: -
j_call: TRBJ1-2
cdr3_aa: CSAYRQLSHTF

v_call: TRBV6-1
d_call: -
j_call: TRBJ2-7
cdr3_aa: CASSRLNSYEQYF

v_call: TRBV30
d_call: -
j_call: TRBJ2-5
cdr3_aa: CAWSVGIETQYF

v_call: TRBV12-3/TRBV12-4
d_call: -
j_call: TRBJ2-1
cdr3_aa: CASFRRGEQFF

v_call: TRBV6-1
d_call: TRBD1
j_call: TRBJ2-7
cdr3_aa: CASSQTLLTGTGIEQYF

v_call: TRBV7-9
d_call: TRBD2
j_call: TRBJ2-1
cdr3_aa: CASSPGLAFSYNEQFF

v_call: TRBV6-1
d_call: -
j_call: TRBJ2-7
cdr3_aa: CASSPVEFSYEQYF

v_call: TRBV6-1
d_call: -
j_call: TRBJ2-5
cdr3_aa: CASMGGQETQYF

v_call: TRBV7-2
d_call: -
j_call: TRBJ2-2
cdr3_aa: CASSLVPNTGELFF

v_call: TRBV7-2
d_call: TRBD2
j_call: TRBJ2-1
cdr3_aa: CASSGTSGRAYNEQFF

v_call: TRBV28
d_call: -
j_call: TRBJ1-1
cdr3_aa: CASSLEQGNTEAFF

v_call: TRBV19
d_call: -
j_call: TRBJ2-5
cdr3_aa: CASSIRGPQETQYF

v_call: TRBV12-3/TRBV12-4
d_call: TRBD1
j_call: TRBJ2-7
cdr3_aa: CASRRQGTYEQYF

v_call: TRBV12-3/TRBV12-4
d_call: -
j_call: TRBJ2-1
cdr3_aa: CASKQGRRGVYNEQFF

v_call: TRBV9
d_call: -
j_call: TRBJ2-1
cdr3_aa: CASSVQGRERFF

v_call: TRBV30
d_call: TRBD1
j_call: TRBJ1-1
cdr3_aa: CAWSVSAGGNTEAFF

v_call: TRBV13
d_call: TRBD2
j_call: TRBJ2-7
cdr3_aa: CASSTRTSGNEQYF

v_call: TRBV3-1
d_call: -
j_call: TRBJ2-2
cdr3_aa: CASSPMSGGENTGELFF

v_call: TRBV5-8
d_call: -
j_call: -
cdr3_aa: CASDSSYEQYF

v_call: TRBV7-9
d_call: -
j_call: TRBJ1-2
cdr3_aa: CASSGHRGGYGYTF

v_call: TRBV20-1
d_call: -
j_call: TRBJ2-7
cdr3_aa: CSARWSYEQYF

v_call: TRBV24-1
d_call: TRBD2
j_call: TRBJ2-1
cdr3_aa: CATSDPGTTGESSSYNEQFF

v_call: TRBV28
d_call: -
j_call: TRBJ1-4
cdr3_aa: CASILQGQPQGKLFF

v_call: TRBV28
d_call: TRBD2
j_call: TRBJ2-3
cdr3_aa: CASSSTWTSLDTQYF

v_call: TRBV10-2
d_call: -
j_call: TRBJ1-5
cdr3_aa: CASSESGGNQPQHF

v_call: TRBV30
d_call: TRBD1
j_call: TRBJ2-3
cdr3_aa: CAWRDRGTDTQYF

v_call: TRBV27
d_call: TRBD2
j_call: TRBJ2-3
cdr3_aa: CASSLGRAGADTQYF

v_call: TRBV28
d_call: -
j_call: TRBJ2-7
cdr3_aa: CASSRGFYEQYF

v_call: TRBV30
d_call: -
j_call: TRBJ2-5
cdr3_aa: CAWRDDLTQYF

v_call: TRBV18
d_call: -
j_call: TRBJ1-3
cdr3_aa: CASSPIPTGNGNTIYF

v_call: TRBV6-2/TRBV6-3
d_call: TRBD1
j_call: TRBJ1-1
cdr3_aa: CASSRQGGYTEAFF

v_call: TRBV28
d_call: -
j_call: TRBJ2-3
cdr3_aa: CAGSTILGADTQYF

v_call: TRBV24-1
d_call: -
j_call: TRBJ2-7
cdr3_aa: CATSDSLHYEQYF

v_call: TRBV20-1
d_call: -
j_call: TRBJ2-1
cdr3_aa: CSAGGPRGYEQFF

v_call: TRBV3-1
d_call: TRBD2
j_call: TRBJ2-6
cdr3_aa: CASSLTSGISGANVLTF

v_call: TRBV28
d_call: -
j_call: TRBJ2-3
cdr3_aa: CASSLDKTQYF

v_call: TRBV27
d_call: TRBD1
j_call: TRBJ1-1
cdr3_aa: CASSYRGRGSEAFF

v_call: TRBV9
d_call: TRBD2
j_call: -
cdr3_aa: CASSVGGSGRIAAAQYF

v_call: TRBV6-5
d_call: -
j_call: TRBJ2-2
cdr3_aa: CASSSLWTGELFF

v_call: TRBV3-1
d_call: -
j_call: TRBJ1-5
cdr3_aa: CASSQDIGGAGSNQPQHF

v_call: TRBV28
d_call: -
j_call: TRBJ1-5
cdr3_aa: CASSLGGAANQPQHF

v_call: TRBV28
d_call: -
j_call: TRBJ1-2
cdr3_aa: CASSHETGYTF

v_call: TRBV20-1
d_call: -
j_call: TRBJ2-1
cdr3_aa: CSARIPTSPYNEQFF

v_call: TRBV7-3
d_call: -
j_call: TRBJ2-1
cdr3_aa: CASSLSGSPLNEQFF

v_call: TRBV28
d_call: -
j_call: TRBJ2-7
cdr3_aa: CASRLVPMAAEQYF

v_call: TRBV20-1
d_call: TRBD2
j_call: TRBJ2-7
cdr3_aa: CSARTSGYEQYF

v_call: TRBV11-2
d_call: TRBD1
j_call: TRBJ2-5
cdr3_aa: CASSSSGGQETQYF

v_call: TRBV5-1
d_call: TRBD2
j_call: TRBJ2-1
cdr3_aa: CASSLGLAANNEQFF